This is a list of T cell receptor beta chains from one sample in a study of T-cell reconstitution after alpha-beta-depleted transplantation in children. From the PCR reads, TCRdb called clonotypes with MiXCR, one entry per CDR3 protein. The sample has about 590,000 distinct CDR3 sequences; 10% to 15% are singletons. This sample comprised PBMCs, mostly from graft donor cells, obtained 360 days after TCRalphabeta/CD19-depleted stem cell transplant. All receptors derive from a male patient aged 10 to 17 who had a stem cell transplant for acute myeloid leukemia, so the T cells may come from the graft donor. Both conserved end residues are part of each CDR3. A D gene is named only where the DNA matches it firmly. A clone size is listed for some rows: how often the clone was seen (once, few, many), or a class if it is expanded.

cdr3_aa: CASNPSGQRVGDTQYF; cdr3_nt: TGTGCCAGCAATCCCTCGGGCCAAAGGGTTGGAGATACGCAGTATTTT; v_call: TRBV2; clone_size: NA; j_call: TRBJ2-3; d_call: NA
cdr3_aa: CASSLLAGDLYNEQFF; cdr3_nt: TGTGCCAGCAGTTTATTAGCGGGAGACCTCTACAATGAGCAGTTCTTC; v_call: TRBV28; clone_size: many; j_call: TRBJ2-1; d_call: TRBD2
cdr3_aa: CSARERGLAGGGNEQFF; cdr3_nt: TGCAGTGCTAGAGAAAGGGGACTAGCGGGAGGGGGTAATGAGCAGTTCTTC; v_call: TRBV20-1; clone_size: NA; j_call: TRBJ2-1; d_call: TRBD2
cdr3_aa: CASSARTTSGSETQYF; cdr3_nt: TGTGCCAGCAGCGCCCGGACGACTAGCGGGAGCGAGACCCAGTACTTC; v_call: TRBV9; clone_size: NA; j_call: TRBJ2-5; d_call: TRBD2
cdr3_aa: CASSPRPASEQYF; cdr3_nt: TGTGCCAGCAGCCCCCGGCCCGCCTCCGAGCAGTACTTC; v_call: TRBV9; clone_size: NA; j_call: TRBJ2-7; d_call: NA
cdr3_aa: CASSTAFARAFRSGANVLTF; cdr3_nt: TGTGCTAGCAGCACCGCCTTTGCAAGGGCCTTTCGGTCTGGGGCCAACGTCCTGACTTTC; v_call: TRBV21-1; clone_size: NA; j_call: TRBJ2-6; d_call: NA
cdr3_aa: CASSYYLANSYNEQFF; cdr3_nt: TGTGCCAGCAGTTACTACCTCGCTAACTCCTACAATGAGCAGTTCTTC; v_call: TRBV6-5; clone_size: few; j_call: TRBJ2-1; d_call: NA
cdr3_aa: CASSYRPRDYEQYF; cdr3_nt: TGTGCCAGCAGTTACAGACCTAGGGACTACGAGCAGTACTTC; v_call: TRBV6-5; clone_size: many; j_call: TRBJ2-7; d_call: NA
cdr3_aa: CATGRELAGITNEQFF; cdr3_nt: TGTGCTACAGGAAGGGAGCTAGCGGGAATAACCAATGAGCAGTTCTTC; v_call: TRBV2; clone_size: many; j_call: TRBJ2-1; d_call: TRBD2
cdr3_aa: CATSRDLGGELFF; cdr3_nt: TGTGCCACCAGCAGAGATCTAGGCGGGGAGCTGTTTTTT; v_call: TRBV15; clone_size: NA; j_call: TRBJ2-2; d_call: NA
cdr3_aa: CASSLGLAYTGELFF; cdr3_nt: TGCGCCAGCAGCCTGGGACTAGCGTACACCGGGGAGCTGTTTTTT; v_call: TRBV5-1; clone_size: NA; j_call: TRBJ2-2; d_call: TRBD2
cdr3_aa: CASSLHRDTFVSGANVLTF; cdr3_nt: TGTGCCAGCAGCTTACACCGGGACACCTTTGTCTCTGGGGCCAACGTCCTGACTTTC; v_call: TRBV7-6; clone_size: NA; j_call: TRBJ2-6; d_call: NA
cdr3_aa: CASSVGANSNQPQHF; cdr3_nt: TGTGCCAGCAGTGTAGGGGCTAATAGCAATCAGCCCCAGCATTTT; v_call: TRBV28; clone_size: NA; j_call: TRBJ1-5; d_call: NA
cdr3_aa: CASSVDPFAGAPEQYF; cdr3_nt: TGTGCCAGCAGCGTAGACCCCTTTGCGGGAGCCCCCGAGCAGTACTTC; v_call: TRBV9; clone_size: few; j_call: TRBJ2-7; d_call: TRBD2
cdr3_aa: CASSLGPPRPGQGRNTIYF; cdr3_nt: TGTGCCAGCAGCTTGGGCCCCCCCCGACCGGGACAGGGGCGAAACACCATATATTTT; v_call: TRBV5-6; clone_size: many; j_call: TRBJ1-3; d_call: TRBD1
cdr3_aa: CASSRKNEQFF; cdr3_nt: TGTGCCAGCAGTCGGAAAAATGAGCAGTTCTTC; v_call: TRBV28; clone_size: many; j_call: TRBJ2-1; d_call: NA
cdr3_aa: CASSVVPASGTYEQYF; cdr3_nt: TGTGCCAGCAGCGTAGTCCCAGCTAGCGGGACCTACGAGCAGTACTTC; v_call: TRBV9; clone_size: NA; j_call: TRBJ2-7; d_call: TRBD2